There are many counts of the clone carrying this TCR beta chain. Antigen: not known. This specimen belongs to a study of T cells in Graves' hyperthyroidism and ophthalmopathy. Whole-study findings and limits: Appearing also in blood were most of the thyroid clonotypes expanded above 0.001. A 13 V-J model separated ophthalmopathy from stable hyperthyroidism.

Ophthalmopathy in the patients scored at least 3 on Clinical Activity Score and at least 4 on NOSPECS grade, lasting under 3 months. Exclusions: uncontrolled infection, other autoimmune disease, pregnancy, lactation. Amplification yielded TCR beta CDR3 regions, with RNA transcripts as the source. The HTBI primer set was used in a first-round RT-PCR of the TCR CDR3. MiXCR was run by TCRdb on the multiplex PCR reads, yielding one entry per CDR3 protein. The data contain 530,000 or so distinct CDR3 sequences, roughly 25% of them seen just once; the ten biggest clones take up approximately 10%. CDR1 is LNHDA, CDR2 SQIVND, per germline (reference sequence). CDR3 length equals 15 residues. J lost 6 bases, V lost 3 bases, and 4 bases had no gene match.

This clonotype originated in a woman in her 30s with Graves' ophthalmopathy. The source material was blood. The rearrangement links TRBV19 to TRBJ1-5; TRBD1 agrees at 11 bases. For the CDR3, the DNA is TGTGCCAGTAGTATTTCTGGGACAGGGGGTCAGCCCCAGCATTTT. Translated: CASSISGTGGQPQHF.